Sequencing of this T cell receptor beta chain was carried out in a study of OX40 agonist ivuxolimab in advanced cancers. Study context: The drug used for patients, ivuxolimab, was an agonistic anti-OX40 (CD134) antibody. Earlier treatment with anti-PD-1, anti-PD-L1 or anti-CTLA-4 was permitted, and around 43% had received some.

Profiled with immunoSEQ multiplex PCR; TCRdb holds only in-frame clones, not every one. The sample carries tens of thousands of clones, roughly three quarters recorded once. General study points: There were, on average, more expanded clones in CD8+ T cells than in CD4+.

In the case of this clone: As yet, its antigen is unknown.

Germline V CDR1 and CDR2: SGHTA, FQGTGA. V trimming: 6 bases; J trimming: 5 bases; junction bases outside the gene matches: 14. The CDR3 contains 16 residues. This chain joins TRBV7-3 and TRBJ2-5; TRBD2 agrees at 8 bases. The receptor was derived from an adult with an advanced solid tumor such as melanoma, head and neck, liver or kidney cancer. Sequencing used CD4+ or CD8+ T cells sorted from blood, obtained in a trial of the OX40 agonist ivuxolimab. The CDR3 bases are TGTGCCAGCAGTTCCCAAGGAGGCGGGAGGAGGGAGACCCAGTACTTC. The encoded protein is CASSSQGGGRRETQYF.